Listed below are T cell receptor beta chains from one sample, sequenced in a study of vaccination and CD4 T cells after COVID-19. One entry per CDR3 protein results from TCRdb running MiXCR on the PCR reads. This table has over 8,500 distinct CDR3 sequences, 25% to 35% appearing once. No cognate antigen is known for these TCRs. The sequenced sample consisted of CD4+ T cells from blood, cultured in vitro. These receptors were collected from a human donor in good health. CDR3s include the opening cysteine and the closing phenylalanine or tryptophan.

v_call	j_call	cdr3_aa
TRBV27	TRBJ2-7	CASSTGTGGSYEQYF
TRBV28	TRBJ2-7	CASSWAGRWHEQYF
TRBV9	TRBJ1-1	CASSVAVDGGEAFF
TRBV10-3	TRBJ1-2	CAASGVGDYGYTF
TRBV20-1	TRBJ2-7	CSAPRGFSRSEQYF
TRBV5-1	TRBJ2-5	CASSSTGFQETQYF
TRBV20-1	TRBJ2-1	CSARTASARREQFF
TRBV21-1	TRBJ2-3	CASMGDSHTDSSTDTQYF
TRBV28	TRBJ1-5	CASKVRQESNQPQHF
TRBV7-8	TRBJ1-1	CASSLASGVGTEAFF